This note documents a single T cell receptor (beta chain) sequence. This clonotype was recorded many times. Its target antigen remains unknown. No quality values exist for individual bases; no much larger clone is one base distant. The TCR beta CDR3 regions were amplified from the RNA transcripts. For the first round of RT-PCR on the TCR CDR3, the HTBI primer set was used together with the Qiagen OneStep RT-PCR kit. Libraries were constructed in a second round of multiplex PCR, after which size selection and purification were carried out. Sequencing of the libraries was done on an Illumina HiSeq2000 using paired-end 100 bp reads. In the original analysis: SOAPnuke was used to process the raw data, removing reads that contained adapters or uncalled bases, had a mean Phred below 15, or lacked an exact match to the constant primer or identifier. High-quality paired reads were merged with COPE v1.2.5, and unique nucleotide sequences were defined as clonotypes. Clonotypes were aligned to IMGT TRBV, TRBD and TRBJ reference segments using MiTCR v1.1. Only V-J combinations with frequency above 0.0001, covering 99% to 99.2% of repertoires, were analysed. The TCS score was defined as F50 (clonal expansion) divided by E x V (chaos), with BLOSUM62-based TCRdist calculated between CDR3 peptides within each V-J. Welch's t-statistics and random forest reduced roughly 500 V-J features to around 14, which were used in a naive Bayes classifier (R e1071). Through fastp at Q25 and MiXCR, TCRdb rebuilt clones from the public reads, retaining in-frame beta chains. Rows with a matching CDR3 protein are joined into one entry that keeps the most common DNA and genes. Clone size and V and J calls follow TCRdb, not the original study. The sample table holds hundreds of thousands of distinct CDR3 sequences, of which around 15% were seen once. The ten top clones hold 3.5% to 4% of the sample.

This sample is part of a study of T cells in Graves' hyperthyroidism and ophthalmopathy (dated by TCRdb to the late 2010s). In terms of the full investigation: Peripheral blood was sampled at the time of initial diagnosis, prior to any treatment. For training and testing, the approximately 92 patients in the discovery cohort were randomly divided in a 7:3 ratio. To identify TCR V-J signatures that set the groups apart, the researchers used a discovery cohort of 100 patients, made up of 43 with Graves' ophthalmopathy and about 55 with stable Graves' hyperthyroidism. Once sampling was done, hyperthyroidism patients were given methimazole at a starting dose of 30 mg daily, whereas ophthalmopathy patients were given high-dose intravenous methylprednisolone. According to the paper, TCR Vbeta CDR3 sequencing was carried out on about 140 peripheral blood samples, which came from 40 to 45 ophthalmopathy, around 75 hyperthyroidism and about 17 progressor patients. In six Graves' hyperthyroidism patients, the study also compared T-cell repertoires from thyroid tissue with T-cell repertoires from blood. An independent validation cohort of around 20 hyperthyroidism patients and 17 patients who later progressed to ophthalmopathy tested prospective prediction of ophthalmopathy. The investigation overall reported the following: Ophthalmopathy was separated from stable hyperthyroidism by a 13 V-J signature model, with approximately 85% sensitivity and 81% to 82% specificity obtained in cross-validation and 80%/75% obtained in testing. No statistical method was used to fix the sample size in advance, and group allocation was not hidden from the investigators. Most expanded thyroid clonotypes (frequency above 0.001) were also detected in blood, suggesting blood repertoires may reflect thyroid immune responses. In validation, the model predicted progression to ophthalmopathy a median of about 6.5 months before onset, with around 70% sensitivity and 72.22% specificity.

A patient counted as having stable Graves' hyperthyroidism if no progression to ophthalmopathy occurred over 18 months of follow-up. Hyperthyroidism patients were newly diagnosed, with disease duration under 2 months, and aged 18 to 65 years. Exclusion was applied to patients with uncontrolled infections, other autoimmune diseases, pregnancy or lactation. Diagnoses were established on the basis of clinical symptoms, serum thyroxine and TRAb, thyroid ultrasound, and orbital computed tomography. PBMCs were separated from 10 ml of fresh peripheral blood using Ficoll-Paque density gradient centrifugation. Trizol reagent was used to extract total RNA, and RNA quality was then checked on an Agilent 2100 Bioanalyzer. Cut back by 5 bases and 6 bases, the V and J ends lie 11 bases apart. The CDR3 runs 12 amino acids, cysteine and phenylalanine included. Left in the record is the CDR3 DNA by itself, 36 bases read in frame from the first base. The germline V gene supplies CDR1 SGHNT and CDR2 YENEEA.

Rearrangement joined TRBV11-3 to TRBJ2-7; the D gene is unclear. The receptor comes from a woman aged 25 to 39 with Graves' hyperthyroidism. Source material: blood. The DNA reads TGTGCCAGCAGCCCGGCCGACCGCGAGCAGTACTTC. This yields the protein CASSPADREQYF. Joined to the reference TRBV11-3 and TRBJ2-7 proteins, this CDR3 gives the full variable domain: EAGVVQSPRYKIIEKKQPVAFWCNPISGHNTLYWYLQNLGQGPELLIRYENEEAVDDSQLPKDRFSAERLKGVDSTLKIQPAELGDSAVYLCASSPADREQYFGPGTRLTVT.